Listed below are T cell receptor beta chains from one sample, sequenced in a study of blood T cells in healthy people across ages. TCRdb reprocessed the 5' RACE reads with MiXCR, giving one entry per CDR3 protein. The table lists around 790,000 distinct CDR3 sequences, more than 40% of them singletons, with roughly 19% in the top ten. The specimen was blood. These receptors were taken from a man between 60 and 70 years old in good health. Each CDR3 is given with its conserved first and last residue. Each record gives: J gene, CDR3 length, D gene, V gene, clone size, CDR3 protein, CDR3 DNA. The D gene is left open where the match is weak. Part of the rows lack a size; the others show once, few, many or a class for expanded clones.

TRBJ1-1,11,TRBD1,TRBV29-1,.,CSADREAEAFF,TGCAGCGCTGACAGGGAGGCTGAAGCTTTCTTT
TRBJ2-1,16,TRBD2,TRBV20-1,.,CSAPVLGGGARHEQFF,TGCAGTGCACCCGTTTTAGGCGGGGGGGCCCGTCATGAGCAGTTCTTC
TRBJ2-7,15,.,TRBV7-3,.,CASSLAAGTYNEQYF,TGTGCCAGCAGCTTAGCGGCAGGAACCTACAATGAGCAGTACTTC
TRBJ2-1,14,.,TRBV7-8,.,CASSPGPYTNEQFF,TGTGCCAGCAGCCCGGGACCATATACGAATGAGCAGTTCTTC
TRBJ1-2,13,.,TRBV20-1,few,CSASQPALNGYTF,TGCAGTGCTAGCCAGCCCGCCTTGAATGGCTACACCTTC
TRBJ2-7,16,TRBD2,TRBV20-1,few,CSANSGGRFRTYEQYF,TGCAGTGCTAATAGCGGGGGGAGGTTTAGGACCTACGAGCAGTACTTC
TRBJ2-1,15,.,TRBV28,few,CASRRAQGSYNEQFF,TGTGCCAGCAGACGGGCGCAGGGCTCCTACAATGAGCAGTTCTTC
TRBJ1-2,13,.,TRBV14,many,CASSAGLGYGYTF,TGTGCCAGCAGCGCGGGACTTGGCTATGGCTACACCTTC
TRBJ1-2,13,.,TRBV30,many,CAWLRGPRNGYTF,TGTGCCTGGCTCCGGGGACCGAGGAATGGCTACACCTTC
TRBJ1-4,13,.,TRBV6-5,.,CASANTFNEKLFF,TGTGCCAGCGCGAACACCTTTAATGAAAAACTGTTTTTT
TRBJ2-3,15,TRBD2,TRBV20-1,.,CSARGTRRSTDTQYF,TGCAGTGCTAGGGGGACTAGGCGAAGCACAGATACGCAGTATTTT
TRBJ2-5,15,TRBD1,TRBV4-3,.,CASSQDQDRAETQYF,TGCGCCAGCAGCCAAGATCAGGACAGGGCAGAGACCCAGTACTTC
TRBJ2-5,14,.,TRBV11-3,.,CASSLGFSVETQYF,TGTGCCAGCAGCTTAGGGTTTAGCGTGGAGACCCAGTACTTC
TRBJ2-7,15,TRBD1,TRBV7-2,.,CASSPRQGKSYEQYF,TGTGCCAGCAGCCCGCGACAGGGAAAGTCCTACGAGCAGTACTTC
TRBJ1-2,17,.,TRBV4-1,.,CASSPTLDGASNYGYTF,TGCGCCAGCAGCCCGACCCTGGACGGGGCCTCGAACTATGGCTACACCTTC
TRBJ2-3,19,TRBD2,TRBV15,.,CATSGFSGGFIQSTDTQYF,TGTGCCACCAGCGGGTTTAGCGGGGGCTTTATCCAGAGCACAGATACGCAGTATTTT
TRBJ2-1,14,TRBD2,TRBV27,.,CASSGRGATNEQFF,TGTGCCAGCAGTGGGCGGGGGGCCACCAATGAGCAGTTCTTC
TRBJ1-2,16,.,TRBV12-3/TRBV12-4,few,CASSEAYREANYGYTF,TGTGCCAGCAGTGAAGCCTACAGGGAGGCTAACTATGGCTACACCTTC
TRBJ2-5,16,.,TRBV6-1,.,CASSKRRGMAGETQYF,TGTGCCAGCAGTAAGCGCAGGGGTATGGCAGGCGAGACCCAGTACTTC
TRBJ2-7,13,.,TRBV7-2,many,CASSLNIVYEQYF,TGTGCCAGCAGCTTAAATATCGTGTACGAGCAGTACTTC
TRBJ2-1,11,.,TRBV6-2/TRBV6-3,few,CASSWVNEQFF,TGTGCCAGCAGTTGGGTTAATGAGCAGTTCTTC
TRBJ2-1,16,TRBD2,TRBV4-1,.,CASSFPRTSGGNEQFF,TGCGCCAGCAGTTTTCCGAGGACTAGCGGGGGCAATGAGCAGTTCTTC
TRBJ1-6,14,TRBD1,TRBV7-9,.,CAIGGTADNSPLHF,TGTGCCATTGGGGGGACAGCAGATAATTCACCCCTCCACTTT
TRBJ1-2,11,.,TRBV20-1,.,CSARPGAGYTF,TGCAGTGCTAGACCCGGGGCGGGCTACACCTTC
TRBJ2-7,14,.,TRBV15,few,CATSRDKGSYEQYF,TGTGCCACCAGCAGAGATAAGGGATCCTACGAGCAGTACTTC
TRBJ2-7,13,.,TRBV7-8,.,CASSLAVAYEQYF,TGTGCCAGCAGCTTAGCGGTAGCCTACGAGCAGTACTTC
TRBJ2-5,17,TRBD1,TRBV11-1,.,CASSQHPGQGAGKTQYF,TGTGCCAGCAGCCAACATCCGGGACAGGGGGCGGGAAAGACCCAGTACTTC